The next 32 T cell receptor beta chains were all read from a single sample in a study of cytotoxic CD8 clonotypes in ibrutinib-treated CLL. TCRdb's table, derived via immunoSEQ multiplex PCR, lists solely in-frame clones and lacks some. The data show hundreds of thousands of clones, around 70% seen once. The sample consisted of PBMCs, taken after 24 months of ibrutinib treatment. The receptors come from a human donor with chronic lymphocytic leukemia.

J is TRBJ2-2 and V is TRBV28; D is possibly TRBD1 (6 bases). V was clipped by 5 bases and J by 0 bases, with 13 bases between them. The germline gives CDR1 MDHEN, CDR2 SYDVKM. The length of the CDR3 is 16 residues. CDR3 amino acids: CASSQWTDTNTGELFF. CDR3 coding DNA: TGTGCCAGCAGTCAATGGACAGACACGAACACCGGGGAGCTGTTTTTT. Variable domain in full (rest from reference TRBV28 and TRBJ2-2): DVKVTQSSRYLVKRTGEKVFLECVQDMDHENMFWYRQDPGLGLRLIYFSYDVKMKEKGDIPEGYSVSREKKERFSLILESASTNQTSMYLCASSQWTDTNTGELFFGEGSRLTVL.

The chain carries TRBV6-5 and TRBJ2-1; no reliable D call. Germline CDR1 MNHEY, CDR2 SVGAGI. The CDR3 sequence is 15 residues long. V dropped 4 bases and J dropped 0 bases, with 10 bases sitting between them. The CDR3 nucleotides are TGTGCCAGCAGTTTGACGGTGAGCTCCTACAATGAGCAGTTCTTC. Protein: CASSLTVSSYNEQFF.

This clone was counted only a few times. CDR3 residues: CASSFKAGDTGELFF. In DNA form, the CDR3 reads TGTGCCAGCAGCTTTAAAGCGGGAGACACCGGGGAGCTGTTTTTT. The chain employs TRBV7-9 and TRBJ2-2, with 8 nucleotides matching TRBD2. The V segment lost 3 bases and the J segment 3 bases; nucleotides outside the gene matches: 3. Germline CDR1 reads SEHNR; CDR2 reads FQNEAQ (reference sequence). The CDR3 sequence is 15 residues long.

This clone was seen a few times. The J gene is TRBJ1-2, the V gene TRBV19, with D uncertain. Per the germline V gene, CDR1 is LNHDA and CDR2 is SQIVND (reference sequence). The V end was cut by 5 bases, the J end by 4 bases, with 8 bases between. This CDR3 has 12 amino acids. The CDR3 reads CASSADFYGYTF. CDR3 bases: TGTGCCAGTAGTGCGGACTTCTATGGCTACACCTTC.

The chain employs TRBV6-5 and TRBJ1-2; 9 nucleotides line up with TRBD1. Germline V gene lookup returns CDR1 MNHEY and CDR2 SVGAGI. There are 14 residues in the CDR3. J was trimmed by 5 bases and V by 6 bases; bases with no gene match: 7. Here the CDR3 DNA reads TGTGCCAGCAGGACCGGGACAGGGCGGTATGGCTACACCTTC. This translates into CASRTGTGRYGYTF.

This clone turned up a few times. Distinct nucleotide sequences in the sample also encode this CDR3. In DNA, the CDR3 is TGTGCCAGCAGTTTATCAAGGAACACTGAAGCTTTCTTT. Its translation: CASSLSRNTEAFF. The chain recombines TRBV27 with TRBJ1-1; D remains ambiguous. Trimming shortened V by 0 bases and J by 1 base, and 3 bases separated the two germline ends. Germline CDR1 MNHEY, CDR2 SMNVEV (reference sequence). This CDR3 has 13 residues.

The V and J genes are TRBV15 and TRBJ2-5, with 10 bases lining up with TRBD2. CDR3 length: 16 residues. Trimming cost V 3 bases and J 1 base; bases outside gene matches: 5. CDR1 is LNHNV and CDR2 is YYDKDF in the germline V gene (reference sequence). CDR3 nucleotide sequence: TGTGCCACCAGCAGGATTAGCGGGAGGCCCCAAGAGACCCAGTACTTC. This encodes CATSRISGRPQETQYF.

About this clone itself: This same CDR3 is encoded by further DNA sequences in the sample. The chain combines TRBV27 with TRBJ1-1, with D perhaps TRBD1 (5 bases). The germline gives CDR1 MNHEY, CDR2 SMNVEV (reference sequence). V dropped 0 bases and J dropped 4 bases, with 6 bases sitting between them. This CDR3 contains 13 residues. CDR3 DNA: TGTGCCAGCAGTTTATCGGGGGGCACTGAAGCTTTCTTT. Translated, it gives CASSLSGGTEAFF.

The gene calls are TRBV4-3 and TRBJ2-1, with D tentatively TRBD2 (6 bases). Trimming cost V 5 bases and J 1 base, with 18 bases left between them. The CDR3 totals 17 residues. The germline V gene has CDR1 LGHNA and CDR2 YSLEER. CDR3 protein: CASSDLRGKGSYNEQFF. Here the CDR3 DNA reads TGCGCCAGCAGCGACTTACGGGGGAAGGGTTCCTACAATGAGCAGTTCTTC.

The sample holds a few counts of this clone. V usage is TRBV9 and J usage is TRBJ2-1; 7 bases are shared with TRBD2. The trim removed 6 bases at V and 7 bases at J, leaving 10 bases unmatched. Germline CDR1 SGDLS, CDR2 YYNGEE. CDR3 size: 14 residues. Here the CDR3 reads CASTVGGATNEQFF. The CDR3 DNA reads as TGTGCCAGCACAGTGGGAGGGGCGACGAATGAGCAGTTCTTC.

The V call is TRBV25-1, the J call TRBJ1-2, with D maybe TRBD1 (5 bases). The V gene lost 4 bases and the J gene lost 5 bases, with 11 bases spanning the gap. The CDR3 is 13 residues long. CDR1 is MGHDK and CDR2 is SYGVNS in the germline V gene. The CDR3, as DNA: TGTGCCAGCAGTGCCCAGGGTGGGTATGGCTACACCTTC. It is translated as CASSAQGGYGYTF.

The rearrangement links TRBV19 to TRBJ2-7; TRBD2 aligns across 7 bases. Germline CDR1 reads LNHDA; CDR2 reads SQIVND (reference sequence). Losses at the gene ends were 6 bases for V and 6 bases for J; bases not matched to a gene: 8. CDR3 length: 13 residues. The CDR3 coding sequence is TGTGCCAGTAGCGGGAGGCCGTTTTCCGAGCAGTACTTC. Its translation is CASSGRPFSEQYF.

V usage is TRBV14 and J usage is TRBJ2-7, with D uncertain. The CDR3 is 14 amino acids. V was cut by 3 bases and J by 5 bases, with 14 bases left in between. Looked up from germline, CDR1 is SGHDN and CDR2 is FVKESK. CDR3 sequence: CASSQAVSRDEQYF. The CDR3 DNA reads as TGTGCCAGCAGCCAGGCCGTTAGCCGAGACGAGCAGTACTTC.

The CDR3 is CASSFETSGRWDEQFF. CDR3 nucleotide sequence: TGCGCCAGCAGCTTTGAGACTAGCGGGAGATGGGATGAGCAGTTCTTC. V usage is TRBV5-1 and J usage is TRBJ2-1, with 12 nucleotides matching TRBD2. The CDR3 covers 16 residues. The trim removed 2 bases at V and 8 bases at J, leaving 8 bases unmatched. Germline CDR1 and CDR2: SGHRS and YFSETQ.

This clone appeared once. The chain uses TRBV4-1 and TRBJ2-2, with TRBD2 matching over 7 bases. Germline V gives CDR1 MGHRA, CDR2 YSYEKL. J lost 6 bases, V lost 0 bases, and 7 bases had no gene match. This CDR3 has 16 amino acids. This chain's CDR3 is CASSQEGGSESGELFF. The CDR3 DNA is TGCGCCAGCAGCCAAGAGGGCGGGAGCGAATCCGGGGAGCTGTTTTTT.

The rearrangement joins TRBV9 to TRBJ2-1; D possibly corresponds to TRBD2 (6 bases). Trimming left V 4 bases short and J 9 bases short, with 17 bases between. The CDR3 is 14 residues long. Germline lookup yields CDR1 SGDLS and CDR2 YYNGEE. CDR3 region: CASSFGPRETEQFF. CDR3 nucleotide sequence: TGTGCCAGCAGCTTCGGCCCCCGGGAGACTGAGCAGTTCTTC.

This chain connects TRBV18 to TRBJ1-1; D is unresolved. The CDR3 is 13 amino acids. V lost 2 bases and J lost 4, with 8 bases in between. The germline V gene encodes CDR1 KGHSH and CDR2 LQKENI. The CDR3 DNA follows: TGTGCCAGCTCACCAGCGAAGGGCACTGAAGCTTTCTTT. This encodes CASSPAKGTEAFF. The full variable domain, with the rest looked up from reference TRBV18 and TRBJ1-1, is NAGVMQNPRHLVRRRGQEARLRCSPMKGHSHVYWYRQLPEEGLKFMVYLQKENIIDESGMPKERFSAEFPKEGPSILRIQQVVRGDSAAYFCASSPAKGTEAFFGQGTRLTVV.

The V call is TRBV19, the J call TRBJ1-2; 11 bases are shared with TRBD1. Losses at the gene ends were 5 bases for V and 5 bases for J; bases not matched to a gene: 7. Per the germline V gene, CDR1 is LNHDA and CDR2 is SQIVND (reference sequence). The CDR3 spans 15 residues. The DNA for the CDR3 is TGTGCCAGTAGTTATCTGGGACAGGGGGGGTATGGCTACACCTTC. This codes for CASSYLGQGGYGYTF.

This rearrangement joins TRBV29-1 to TRBJ1-5; tentative D call: TRBD1 (6 bases). CDR3 length equals 15 residues. Germline CDR1 SQVTM, CDR2 ANQGSEA. V lost 6 bases, J lost 4 bases, and 19 bases lay in between. CDR3 protein: CSVSAGAGTNQPQHF. CDR3 DNA: TGCAGCGTCTCTGCTGGGGCAGGGACAAATCAGCCCCAGCATTTT.

J is TRBJ2-7 and V is TRBV9, with 7 bases matching TRBD1. With 1 base clipped from V and 3 bases from J, the junction kept 7 bases outside the gene matches. The CDR3 consists of 15 residues. Germline loops: CDR1 SGDLS, CDR2 YYNGEE. CDR3 coding DNA: TGTGCCAGCAGCGTAAGGGGGCTATGGCGCTACGAGCAGTACTTC. This translates into CASSVRGLWRYEQYF.

The chain employs TRBV30 and TRBJ1-2; D is undetermined. Germline values: CDR1 GTSNPN, CDR2 SVGIG (reference sequence). The V gene lost 0 bases and the J gene lost 6 bases, with 11 bases spanning the gap. CDR3 size: 13 residues. The CDR3 DNA follows: TGTGCCTGGAGTGTAGGTCAGGTCGATGGCTACACCTTC. It is translated as CAWSVGQVDGYTF. Looking up the rest from reference TRBV30 and TRBJ1-2 gives the full variable domain: SQTIHQWPATLVQPVGSPLSLECTVEGTSNPNLYWYRQAAGRGLQLLFYSVGIGQISSEVPQNLSASRPQDRQFILSSKKLLLSDSGFYLCAWSVGQVDGYTFGSGTRLTVV.

This chain connects TRBV5-6 to TRBJ2-7; 7 bases match TRBD1. From germline, CDR1 is SGHDT and CDR2 YYEEEE. The CDR3 sequence is 15 residues long. Losses at the gene ends were 2 bases for V and 1 base for J; bases not matched to a gene: 6. CDR3 coding DNA: TGTGCCAGCAGCTTTATAAACAGGGGATCCTACGAGCAGTACTTC. Amino acids: CASSFINRGSYEQYF.

The chain is built from TRBV9 and TRBJ1-2; TRBD1 might be the D (5 bases). Germline assignment: CDR1 SGDLS and CDR2 YYNGEE. This CDR3 has 17 residues. Trimming shortened V by 0 bases and J by 4 bases, and 19 bases separated the two germline ends. CDR3 loop: CASSVAPTGGTSYGYTF. As DNA, the CDR3 is TGTGCCAGCAGCGTAGCTCCCACAGGCGGTACCTCCTATGGCTACACCTTC.

The chain employs TRBV15 and TRBJ2-7, with 9 bases fitting TRBD1. V lost 6 bases, J lost 5 bases, and 11 bases stayed unmatched. This CDR3 has 15 residues. Germline V gives CDR1 LNHNV, CDR2 YYDKDF (reference sequence). The CDR3 region has the DNA TGTGCCACCAGAAGGGCCGGGACAGGGATAGACGAGCAGTACTTC. It specifies CATRRAGTGIDEQYF.

This chain uses TRBV7-9 with TRBJ2-3, with a tentative D call TRBD2 (5 bases). CDR1 is SEHNR and CDR2 is FQNEAQ in the germline V gene (reference sequence). This CDR3 comprises 15 residues. V was trimmed by 0 bases and J by 5 bases, leaving 12 bases between them. The CDR3 spells CASSLAAAEVDTQYF. CDR3 nucleotides: TGTGCCAGCAGCTTAGCGGCAGCGGAGGTAGATACGCAGTATTTT.

V and J are TRBV7-8 and TRBJ2-1, with 7 bases identical to TRBD1. CDR1 and CDR2 (germline): SGHVS, FQNEAQ. With V trimmed by 5 bases and J by 4 bases, 11 bases remained unmatched. The CDR3 totals 16 residues. CDR3 nucleotide sequence: TGTGCCAGCAGCCTTCGGACAGGAGGAATATACAATGAGCAGTTCTTC. Protein: CASSLRTGGIYNEQFF.

The genes are TRBV11-2 and TRBJ2-1, with D unresolved. The V gene's germline CDR1 is SGHAT and CDR2 FQNNGV. Trimming stripped 5 bases from V and 6 bases from J, with 11 bases between. CDR3 length: 13 amino acids. CDR3 loop: CASSPVVGNEQFF. CDR3 nucleotides: TGTGCCAGCAGCCCAGTCGTGGGCAATGAGCAGTTCTTC.

Notes on this clone: At one boundary the junction diverges from the germline segment, which might be a read error. The rearrangement joins TRBV28 to TRBJ2-1; TRBD2 aligns across 9 bases. The germline V gene encodes CDR1 MDHEN and CDR2 SYDVKM. The CDR3 runs 14 residues. CDR3 nucleotide sequence: TGTGCCAGCATTTTAGCGGGAGTAGGTAATGAGCAGTTCTTC. This codes for CASILAGVGNEQFF. Complete variable domain (other parts from reference TRBV28 and TRBJ2-1): DVKVTQSSRYLVKRTGEKVFLECVQDMDHENMFWYRQDPGLGLRLIYFSYDVKMKEKGDIPEGYSVSREKKERFSLILESASTNQTSMYLCASILAGVGNEQFFGPGTRLTVL.

The CDR3 reads CASSPQAASGSNEQFF. The CDR3 region has the DNA TGTGCCAGCAGCCCCCAAGCGGCTAGCGGGAGCAATGAGCAGTTCTTC. The chain couples TRBV4-2 to TRBJ2-1, with 10 bases fitting TRBD2. The CDR3 sequence is 16 residues long. The V gene's germline CDR1 is LGHNA and CDR2 YNFKEQ. The V and J ends lost 4 bases and 6 bases, in that order; junction bases with no gene match: 9.

The gene calls are TRBV7-3 and TRBJ2-3, with no clear D. This CDR3 comprises 14 residues. Trimming took 5 bases from V and 2 from J, leaving 11 bases between them. Per the germline V gene, CDR1 is SGHTA and CDR2 is FQGTGA. CDR3 nucleotides: TGTGCCAGCAGCCCCAGACTCCCCACAGATACGCAGTATTTT. Residues: CASSPRLPTDTQYF.

The chain uses TRBV28 and TRBJ1-5; D unclear. Per the germline V gene, CDR1 is MDHEN and CDR2 is SYDVKM. The CDR3 has 13 amino acids. Trimming left V 9 bases short and J 5 bases short, with 14 bases between. CDR3 bases: TGTGCCAGTAAAATGTCTCTCGATCAGCCCCAGCATTTT. As protein: CASKMSLDQPQHF.

The rearrangement uses TRBV28 and TRBJ2-3; a weak D match, TRBD2 (7 bases). Germline V gives CDR1 MDHEN, CDR2 SYDVKM. Trimming shortened V by 10 bases and J by 4 bases, and 24 bases separated the two germline ends. This CDR3 region has 16 residues. In DNA form, the CDR3 reads TGTGCCACGTTAGAGGGGGGGCGGGAGTGGGCAGATACGCAGTATTTT. It translates to CATLEGGREWADTQYF.